Shown below are 22 T cell receptor beta chains from a single sample sequenced in a study of cytomegalovirus exposure and HLA in healthy donors. Primers for the PCR totalled 60 Vbeta and 13 Jbeta. Clones were sequenced by immunoSEQ multiplex PCR, and TCRdb holds only the in-frame ones, with some missing. The sample consists of over 25,000 clones, approximately 70% of them appearing once. The sequenced sample was PBMCs. Receptors were obtained from a woman aged 45-59 years in good health and CMV-seronegative.

This sequence joins TRBV2 and TRBJ2-5, with TRBD1 matching 7 bases. V shed 6 bases, J shed 2 bases, and the junction held 9 bases outside the gene matches. The CDR3 sequence is 15 residues long. The germline CDR1 and CDR2 sequences are SNHLY and FYNNEI. Written as DNA, the CDR3 is TGTGCCAGCAGGAACCCTAGGACAGGTCAAGAGACCCAGTACTTC. Protein: CASRNPRTGQETQYF.

CDR3 residues: CASSQTDNTEAFF. The CDR3 DNA reads TGTGCCAGCAGCCAGACAGATAACACTGAAGCTTTCTTT. V is TRBV7-6 and J is TRBJ1-1, with D maybe TRBD1 (5 bases). Per germline, CDR1 SGHVS and CDR2 FNYEAQ. The CDR3 contains 13 residues. V was pared by 5 bases and J by 2 bases, with 9 bases between. The variable domain in full, completed from reference TRBV7-6 and TRBJ1-1, reads GAGVSQSPRYKVTKRGQDVALRCDPISGHVSLYWYRQALGQGPEFLTYFNYEAQQDKSGLPNDRFSAERPEGSISTLTIQRTEQRDSAMYRCASSQTDNTEAFFGQGTRLTVV.

The chain joins TRBV5-1 to TRBJ2-3; tentative D call: TRBD2 (5 bases). V was shortened by 3 bases and J by 0 bases, with 20 bases between the two germline ends. The length of the CDR3 is 18 residues. The germline gives CDR1 SGHRS, CDR2 YFSETQ. CDR3 residues: CASSSERTQTLSTDTQYF. CDR3 sequence (DNA): TGCGCCAGCAGCTCCGAACGGACTCAAACCCTTAGCACAGATACGCAGTATTTT.

The chain has TRBV6-5 and TRBJ2-1, with 13 bases fitting TRBD2. CDR3 length: 13 residues. The germline V gene has CDR1 MNHEY and CDR2 SVGAGI. J was trimmed by 8 bases and V by 6 bases; bases with no gene match: 1. The CDR3 DNA sequence: TGTGCCAGCAGCACTAGCGGGGGGGATGAGCAGTTCTTC. Translated, it gives CASSTSGGDEQFF.

The chain joins TRBV14 to TRBJ2-7; 10 bases are a match to TRBD2. V gave up 5 bases and J gave up 3 bases; unmatched junction bases: 7. This CDR3 contains 15 residues. Germline CDR1 SGHDN, CDR2 FVKESK. CDR3 bases: TGTGCCAGCAGCTCCTCTAGCGGGGGTAACTACGAGCAGTACTTC. It translates to CASSSSSGGNYEQYF.

The chain combines TRBV5-4 with TRBJ1-4; D remains ambiguous. Trimming stripped 0 bases from V and 0 bases from J, with 12 bases between. Germline-derived CDR1 and CDR2 are SGHNT and YYREEE (reference sequence). There are 17 residues in the CDR3. CDR3 region: CASSLAGPLATNEKLFF. CDR3 DNA: TGTGCCAGCAGCTTGGCTGGCCCCCTTGCAACTAATGAAAAACTGTTTTTT. The whole variable domain, filled in from reference TRBV5-4 and TRBJ1-4, reads ETGVTQSPTHLIKTRGQQVTLRCSSQSGHNTVSWYQQALGQGPQFIFQYYREEENGRGNFPPRFSGLQFPNYSSELNVNALELDDSALYLCASSLAGPLATNEKLFFGSGTQLSVL.

The gene calls are TRBV6-1 and TRBJ1-5, with TRBD1 identical over 8 bases. The junction had 4 bases not matched to a gene; V was cut back by 3 bases and J by 6 bases. The germline V gene encodes CDR1 MNHNS and CDR2 SASEGT. This CDR3 has 14 amino acids. The CDR3 DNA reads as TGTGCCAGCAGTGATGCAGGGGGCAGTCAGCCCCAGCATTTT. The encoded protein is CASSDAGGSQPQHF.

J is TRBJ2-1 and V is TRBV5-1; D not certain. Trimming cost V 2 bases and J 5 bases, with 8 bases left between them. This CDR3 region has 13 residues. CDR1 is SGHRS and CDR2 is YFSETQ in the germline V gene. Here the CDR3 reads CASSFTVDNEQFF. The CDR3 DNA follows: TGCGCCAGCAGCTTTACGGTAGACAATGAGCAGTTCTTC.

This chain links TRBV5-1 with TRBJ1-6, with D possibly matching TRBD1 (6 bases). The CDR3 sequence is 14 residues long. Trimming left V 2 bases short and J 11 bases short, with 14 bases between. Germline loops: CDR1 SGHRS, CDR2 YFSETQ. CDR3 bases: TGCGCCAGCAGCTTACCGGGGGCGGGAGCACCCCTCCACTTT. Protein sequence: CASSLPGAGAPLHF. The entire variable domain, with the rest obtained from reference TRBV5-1 and TRBJ1-6, is as follows: KAGVTQTPRYLIKTRGQQVTLSCSPISGHRSVSWYQQTPGQGLQFLFEYFSETQRNKGNFPGRFSGRQFSNSRSEMNVSTLELGDSALYLCASSLPGAGAPLHFGNGTRLTVT.

The chain carries TRBV2 and TRBJ1-2; TRBD1 might be the D (5 bases). The CDR3 spans 12 residues. Germline lookup yields CDR1 SNHLY and CDR2 FYNNEI. Trimming left V 7 bases short and J 2 bases short, with 8 bases between. In DNA, the CDR3 is TGTGCCAGCAATGGGGGGAACTATGGCTACACCTTC. Protein: CASNGGNYGYTF.

This sequence joins TRBV9 and TRBJ2-7, with 10 bases that match TRBD1. Per germline, CDR1 SGDLS and CDR2 YYNGEE. V lost 4 bases to trimming and J lost 2 bases; unmatched junction nucleotides: 6. The CDR3 totals 15 residues. The CDR3 DNA reads TGTGCCAGCAGCCCAACCGGGACAGGGGCCTACGAGCAGTACTTC. Translation: CASSPTGTGAYEQYF.

The chain joins TRBV5-1 to TRBJ1-1, with 8 bases lining up with TRBD1. J gave up 4 bases and V 3 bases, and 8 bases lay outside the gene matches. CDR3 size: 15 residues. CDR1 SGHRS and CDR2 YFSETQ come from the germline V gene. The CDR3 region is CASSSPDRVGTEAFF. Written as DNA, the CDR3 is TGCGCCAGCAGCTCCCCGGACAGGGTTGGCACTGAAGCTTTCTTT. The full variable domain, with the rest looked up from reference TRBV5-1 and TRBJ1-1, is KAGVTQTPRYLIKTRGQQVTLSCSPISGHRSVSWYQQTPGQGLQFLFEYFSETQRNKGNFPGRFSGRQFSNSRSEMNVSTLELGDSALYLCASSSPDRVGTEAFFGQGTRLTVV.

The chain couples TRBV6-5 to TRBJ1-2; perhaps TRBD1 as D (5 bases). CDR1 and CDR2 from the germline V gene are MNHEY and SVGAGI. V was clipped by 7 bases and J by 2 bases, with 14 bases between them. This CDR3 comprises 14 residues. The CDR3 loop is CASTSATDNYGYTF. In nucleotides, the CDR3 is TGTGCCAGCACCTCCGCGACAGACAACTATGGCTACACCTTC.

The chain recombines TRBV5-1 with TRBJ2-1; 8 bases align to TRBD1. Germline V CDR1 and CDR2: SGHRS, YFSETQ. CDR3 size: 16 residues. Losses at the gene ends were 4 bases for V and 5 bases for J; bases not matched to a gene: 11. The CDR3 DNA is TGCGCCAGCAGCAACCCGTGGCAGGGGGCGAACAATGAGCAGTTCTTC. Translation: CASSNPWQGANNEQFF.

The chain combines TRBV29-1 with TRBJ2-7; 12 bases match TRBD2. Per the germline V gene, CDR1 is SQVTM and CDR2 is ANQGSEA. Trimming cost V 4 bases and J 4 bases; bases outside gene matches: 5. CDR3 length: 14 residues. The CDR3: CSVATGTSGYEQYF. The CDR3 coding sequence is TGCAGCGTTGCTACCGGGACTAGCGGGTACGAGCAGTACTTC.

This chain joins TRBV5-1 and TRBJ2-2, with 8 bases lining up with TRBD1. Germline V lookup: CDR1 SGHRS, CDR2 YFSETQ. Trimming took 4 bases from V and 3 from J; bases not matched to a gene: 2. The CDR3 is made up of 14 amino acids. The CDR3 DNA reads as TGCGCCAGCAGCGTGACAGGGGACACCGGGGAGCTGTTTTTT. This gives the protein CASSVTGDTGELFF.

This clone was seen a handful of times. The chain has TRBV6-5 and TRBJ1-5; the D is unclear. The germline V and J ends were trimmed by 6 bases and 0 bases, with 6 bases remaining between them. From germline, CDR1 is MNHEY and CDR2 SVGAGI. The CDR3 contains 13 residues. For the CDR3, the DNA is TGTGCCAGCAGAGACACTAGCAATCAGCCCCAGCATTTT. Amino acids: CASRDTSNQPQHF.

The chain employs TRBV5-1 and TRBJ1-2; D gene ambiguous. Per germline, CDR1 SGHRS and CDR2 YFSETQ. V lost 4 bases to trimming and J lost 2 bases, with 12 bases between them. This CDR3 has 14 amino acids. The CDR3 here is CASSPAGTNYGYTF. CDR3 sequence (DNA): TGCGCCAGCAGCCCTGCGGGTACCAACTATGGCTACACCTTC.

This chain uses TRBV6-5 with TRBJ2-5; weak D call: TRBD2 (6 bases). V lost 5 bases and J 3 bases, leaving 13 bases between the germline ends. The CDR3 spans 14 residues. Per the germline V gene, CDR1 is MNHEY and CDR2 is SVGAGI. The chain's CDR3 is CASSPPGGKETQYF. The CDR3 region has the DNA TGTGCCAGCAGTCCCCCAGGCGGGAAAGAGACCCAGTACTTC.

Only one count was recorded for this clone. J is TRBJ1-2 and V is TRBV5-1; possible D gene TRBD1, 5 bases. CDR1 and CDR2 (germline): SGHRS, YFSETQ. This CDR3 spans 14 amino acids. The V end was cut by 3 bases, the J end by 1 base, with 10 bases between. CDR3 in amino acids: CASSSTTDNYGYTF. CDR3 bases: TGCGCCAGCAGCTCAACGACAGATAACTATGGCTACACCTTC.

This clone was detected only once. The chain employs TRBV28 and TRBJ1-4; TRBD1 is a possible D gene (5 bases). Germline V CDR1 and CDR2: MDHEN, SYDVKM. The CDR3 runs 14 residues. V gave up 9 bases and J gave up 5 bases, with 16 bases separating them. In DNA form, the CDR3 reads TGTGCCAGTAGGGGCCCTACTCAAAATGAAAAACTGTTTTTT. Residues: CASRGPTQNEKLFF.

The chain recombines TRBV11-2 with TRBJ2-1, with D maybe TRBD2 (6 bases). V lost 1 base, J lost 4 bases, and 11 bases lay in between. Germline CDR1 is SGHAT and CDR2 is FQNNGV. CDR3 length: 15 amino acids. CDR3 nucleotides: TGTGCCAGCAGCTTAGCATTTAGCGGATACAATGAGCAGTTCTTC. Its translation is CASSLAFSGYNEQFF. The entire variable domain, with the rest obtained from reference TRBV11-2 and TRBJ2-1, is as follows: EAGVAQSPRYKIIEKRQSVAFWCNPISGHATLYWYQQILGQGPKLLIQFQNNGVVDDSQLPKDRFSAERLKGVDSTLKIQPAKLEDSAVYLCASSLAFSGYNEQFFGPGTRLTVL.